The rows below give T cell receptor beta chains drawn from one sample of a study of PD-L1 blockade in urothelial cancer. Assay: immunoSEQ multiplex PCR; the TCRdb copy retains only in-frame clones and omits some. The sample has about 52,000 clones, approximately 75% seen once. The sequenced sample was PBMCs, obtained around atezolizumab (anti-PD-L1) treatment. All receptors derive from a man between 65 and 85 years old with urothelial cancer. Each CDR3 is given with its conserved first and last residue.

cdr3_length v_call cdr3_aa
17 TRBV28 CASSPSPGGGVNTEAFF
15 TRBV5-6 CASSLGDRDNSPLHF
17 TRBV4-3 CASSQDSPGATNEKLFF
15 TRBV4-3 CASSPSGLGAEKLFF
16 TRBV2 CASLRPAGGHTGELFF
14 TRBV5-1 CASSPGLLGETQYF
15 TRBV7-2 CASSLVQGYSYEQYF
16 TRBV4-2 CASSQAGTGGSEKLFF
15 TRBV19 CASSIVAGVFNEQFF
16 TRBV6-1 CASSEVRDWRYNEQFF
15 TRBV5-1 CASSFAWRGDYGYTF
14 TRBV11-3 CASSLMRGQETQYF
11 TRBV20-1 CSANRVLGAFF
14 TRBV19 CASSMEGARSPLHF
13 TRBV5-4 CASSTDRTYGYTF
16 TRBV14 CASSLISGSSGNEQFF
14 TRBV5-6 CASSPDGNTDTQYF
11 TRBV11-1 CASSFGDEQFF
14 TRBV23-1 CASSQLYRDNEQFF
14 TRBV28 CASSLVGGGYEQYF
16 TRBV14 CASSLWTGSGANVLTF
15 TRBV11-2 CASSLSSGTEYEQYF
12 TRBV2 CASKGSGNTIYF
14 TRBV10-3 CAISGRQGTYEQYF
12 TRBV11-3 CASSPGGRGHTF
13 TRBV7-2 CASSLSVYNEQFF
15 TRBV6-6 CASSQPGQGFPEAFF
15 TRBV18 CASSPSQGTASPLHF
14 TRBV4-2 CASSQDLGSYEQYF
12 TRBV12-5 CASGLVPGPGYF
16 TRBV4-3 CASSQARQGWNEKLFF
15 TRBV28 CASRRTSGGANEQFF
15 TRBV7-2 CASSARQGGTPEAFF
14 TRBV6-1 CASRQGWVSETQYF
16 TRBV14 CASSQDHGTVNTEAFF
15 TRBV5-6 CASSTRDSLFYEQYF
13 TRBV7-9 CASSLGGGGEQYF
16 TRBV5-1 CASTKDVAGATGELFF
16 TRBV7-2 CASSLVPPGNNSPLHF